Presented here are 21 T cell receptor beta chains from one specimen sequenced in a study of blood T cell repertoires in COVID-19. Sequencing used immunoSEQ multiplex PCR; TCRdb keeps in-frame clones, though not all of them. The sample carries about 530,000 clones, about 89% recorded once. Sequences were obtained from peripheral blood. The receptors shown here come from a woman between 50 and 59 years old with COVID-19, enrolled during active disease.

Here the CDR3 reads CAWTLWGVGYGYTF. CDR3 sequence (DNA): TGTGCCTGGACCTTATGGGGGGTGGGCTATGGCTACACCTTC. The chain carries TRBV30 and TRBJ1-2; weak D call: TRBD1 (5 bases). Germline V lookup: CDR1 GTSNPN, CDR2 SVGIG (reference sequence). The CDR3 has 14 residues. Trimming removed 4 bases from V and 4 bases from J, with 16 bases in between.

Worth noting for this clone: The same CDR3 is also encoded by other DNA sequences in this sample. This chain connects TRBV3-1 (or the pseudogene TRBV3-2) to TRBJ1-6, with D unresolved. The length of the CDR3 is 15 residues. V lost 3 bases and J 0 bases, leaving 6 bases between the germline ends. CDR1 is LGHDT, CDR2 YNNKEL, per germline (reference sequence). For the CDR3, the DNA is TGTGCCAGCAGCCAGTCTAGCTCCTATAATTCACCCCTCCACTTT. This translates into CASSQSSSYNSPLHF.

This clone came up once. This chain uses TRBV6-5 with TRBJ2-2; perhaps TRBD2 as D (5 bases). CDR3 length equals 13 residues. The germline V gene has CDR1 MNHEY and CDR2 SVGAGI. V lost 2 bases and J 6 bases, leaving 7 bases between the germline ends. CDR3 sequence: CASSYEGPGELFF. CDR3 in DNA: TGTGCCAGCAGTTACGAGGGTCCCGGGGAGCTGTTTTTT.

The V gene is TRBV18, the J gene TRBJ2-3, with a tentative D call TRBD1 (6 bases). Per germline, CDR1 KGHSH and CDR2 LQKENI. This CDR3 region has 18 residues. Trimming left V 3 bases short and J 2 bases short, with 21 bases between. CDR3 nucleotides: TGTGCCAGCTCACCTTGGGGCTACCGGGACAAATACACAGATACGCAGTATTTT. Protein sequence: CASSPWGYRDKYTDTQYF.

The rearrangement links TRBV2 to TRBJ2-7; TRBD2 matches at 9 bases. V shed 4 bases, J shed 0 bases, and the junction held 7 bases outside the gene matches. Per germline, CDR1 SNHLY and CDR2 FYNNEI. CDR3 length: 16 amino acids. CDR3 region: CASSGLAVRSSYEQYF. CDR3 sequence (DNA): TGTGCCAGCAGTGGACTAGCGGTAAGGAGCTCCTACGAGCAGTACTTC. The full variable domain, completed using reference TRBV2 and TRBJ2-7, is EPEVTQTPSHQVTQMGQEVILRCVPISNHLYFYWYRQILGQKVEFLVSFYNNEISEKSEIFDDQFSVERPDGSNFTLKIRSTKLEDSAMYFCASSGLAVRSSYEQYFGPGTRLTVT.

The V and J genes are TRBV12-3 or TRBV12-4 and TRBJ1-1; the D is unclear. Trimming stripped 8 bases from V and 0 bases from J, with 7 bases between. This CDR3 is built from 12 residues. DNA of the CDR3: TGTGCCAGCCGCTACTTGAACACTGAAGCTTTCTTT. Protein sequence: CASRYLNTEAFF.

This chain links TRBV21-1 with TRBJ1-5; the D call TRBD1 from the table was never checked on the DNA. TRBV21-1 is a pseudogene. The CDR3 extends over 18 amino acids. The CDR3 DNA is TGTGCCAGCAGCAAAGCGCTTTATTACAGGGACATGGGCCAGCCCCAGCATTTT. It specifies CASSKALYYRDMGQPQHF.

The chain employs TRBV6-5 and TRBJ2-2; no definite D call. The V gene's germline CDR1 is MNHEY and CDR2 SVGAGI. The CDR3 is 12 amino acids. V gave up 8 bases and J gave up 4 bases, with 8 bases separating them. The CDR3 is CASAHGTGELFF. The DNA for the CDR3 is TGTGCCAGCGCCCACGGCACCGGGGAGCTGTTTTTT.

The gene calls are TRBV14 and TRBJ1-2; D is uncertain. The CDR3 is 14 residues long. Trimming removed 5 bases from V and 6 bases from J, with 16 bases in between. The germline CDR1 and CDR2 sequences are SGHDN and FVKESK. CDR3 nucleotides: TGTGCCAGCAGCTTAATGGGCCCCCGGCATGGCTACACCTTC. Its translation: CASSLMGPRHGYTF.

This clone was picked up one time. V and J are TRBV10-3 and TRBJ1-1; 7 nucleotides agree with TRBD1. The V gene's germline CDR1 is ENHRY and CDR2 SYGVKD. The V segment lost 5 bases and the J segment 6 bases; nucleotides outside the gene matches: 9. The CDR3 loop spans 14 amino acids. The CDR3 here is CAISRQGGEAEAFF. CDR3 bases: TGTGCCATCAGTCGACAGGGAGGTGAGGCTGAAGCTTTCTTT.

CDR3: CSVEPGQGVSEAFF. The CDR3 nucleotides are TGCAGCGTTGAGCCGGGACAGGGAGTCTCTGAAGCTTTCTTT. The chain is built from TRBV29-1 and TRBJ1-1; 9 nucleotides line up with TRBD1. Germline V CDR1 and CDR2: SQVTM, ANQGSEA. The length of the CDR3 is 14 residues. V shed 3 bases, J shed 6 bases, and the junction held 8 bases outside the gene matches.

V is TRBV5-6 and J is TRBJ1-6, with D possibly being TRBD1 (5 bases). The germline gives CDR1 SGHDT, CDR2 YYEEEE. V lost 4 bases to trimming and J lost 0 bases, with 11 bases between them. The CDR3 runs to 16 residues. The CDR3 region is CASSQMGGSYNSPLHF. The CDR3 region has the DNA TGTGCCAGCAGCCAAATGGGGGGCTCCTATAATTCACCCCTCCACTTT.

V gene TRBV4-2 combines with J gene TRBJ2-6, with a weak D call TRBD1 (5 bases). The CDR3 is 16 residues long. V was shortened by 4 bases and J by 0 bases, with 10 bases between the two germline ends. CDR1 is LGHNA, CDR2 YNFKEQ, per germline. CDR3 residues: CASSPRQTSGANVLTF. The CDR3 nucleotides are TGTGCCAGCAGCCCCCGACAGACCTCTGGGGCCAACGTCCTGACTTTC.

V usage is TRBV3-1 (or the pseudogene TRBV3-2) and J usage is TRBJ1-1; D is uncertain. Per the germline V gene, CDR1 is LGHDT and CDR2 is YNNKEL (reference sequence). Trimming stripped 6 bases from V and 5 bases from J, with 13 bases between. This CDR3 is built from 13 residues. CDR3 bases: TGTGCCAGCAGGTTCGGCGGGCAGACTGAAGCTTTCTTT. It encodes CASRFGGQTEAFF.

CDR3 nucleotides: TGTGCCAGCAGTTCACCAGACAGGATCTGCACCTTC. Translated: CASSSPDRICTF. The chain recombines TRBV12-3 or TRBV12-4 with TRBJ1-2, with TRBD1 as a possible D gene (6 bases). This CDR3 is built from 12 residues. Deletions cut 4 bases from V and 13 bases from J, with 16 bases between.

The V and J genes are TRBV7-6 and TRBJ1-6; TRBD1 aligns across 7 bases. Per the germline V gene, CDR1 is SGHVS and CDR2 is FNYEAQ. V lost 5 bases and J lost 7; bases outside the gene matches: 5. This CDR3 is built from 14 residues. CDR3 in amino acids: CASSTGARNSPLHF. In nucleotides, the CDR3 is TGTGCCAGCAGCACAGGGGCCCGGAATTCACCCCTCCACTTT. Supplemented by reference TRBV7-6 and TRBJ1-6, the full variable domain reads GAGVSQSPRYKVTKRGQDVALRCDPISGHVSLYWYRQALGQGPEFLTYFNYEAQQDKSGLPNDRFSAERPEGSISTLTIQRTEQRDSAMYRCASSTGARNSPLHFGNGTRLTVT.

The chain joins TRBV7-9 to TRBJ1-1; the D gene is possibly TRBD1 (6 bases). The CDR3 has 16 residues. In germline, CDR1 is SEHNR, CDR2 FQNEAQ (reference sequence). V was trimmed by 4 bases and J by 1 base, leaving 16 bases between them. The CDR3 is CASSSFLGHQNTEAFF. The CDR3 DNA reads TGTGCCAGCAGCTCGTTCTTGGGACACCAGAACACTGAAGCTTTCTTT.

CDR3 sequence: CATSTPSDRGTGELFF. DNA for the CDR3: TGTGCCACCAGTACACCCTCGGACAGGGGAACCGGGGAGCTGTTTTTT. The rearrangement uses TRBV24-1 and TRBJ2-2; 9 bases map to TRBD1. In germline, CDR1 is KGHDR, CDR2 SFDVKD. The CDR3 extends over 16 amino acids. J gave up 5 bases and V 6 bases, and 9 bases lay outside the gene matches.

The genes are TRBV4-1 and TRBJ1-5, with TRBD1 identical over 10 bases. With V trimmed by 0 bases and J by 4 bases, 15 bases remained unmatched. CDR1 MGHRA and CDR2 YSYEKL come from the germline V gene. This CDR3 is 20 amino acids long. CDR3 residues: CASSQDRGRDRGPSNQPQHF. Written as DNA, the CDR3 is TGCGCCAGCAGCCAAGATCGAGGCCGGGACAGGGGACCTAGTAATCAGCCCCAGCATTTT.

The rearrangement uses TRBV7-2 and TRBJ1-5; D is undetermined. Trimming cost V 5 bases and J 11 bases, with 19 bases left between them. Germline CDR1 and CDR2: SGHTA and FQGNSA. This CDR3 contains 14 residues. The CDR3 nucleotides are TGTGCCAGCAGCGCAGCCGGACCGCCGGGAGCCCAGCATTTT. Amino acid sequence: CASSAAGPPGAQHF.

The CDR3 DNA reads as TGTGCCAGTAGTACAGGGGTTGGAAACACCATATATTTT. Its protein product is CASSTGVGNTIYF. The chain has TRBV19 and TRBJ1-3, with D possibly being TRBD1 (6 bases). CDR1 LNHDA and CDR2 SQIVND come from the germline V gene (reference sequence). The CDR3 extends over 13 amino acids. V was clipped by 4 bases and J by 3 bases, with 7 bases between them.